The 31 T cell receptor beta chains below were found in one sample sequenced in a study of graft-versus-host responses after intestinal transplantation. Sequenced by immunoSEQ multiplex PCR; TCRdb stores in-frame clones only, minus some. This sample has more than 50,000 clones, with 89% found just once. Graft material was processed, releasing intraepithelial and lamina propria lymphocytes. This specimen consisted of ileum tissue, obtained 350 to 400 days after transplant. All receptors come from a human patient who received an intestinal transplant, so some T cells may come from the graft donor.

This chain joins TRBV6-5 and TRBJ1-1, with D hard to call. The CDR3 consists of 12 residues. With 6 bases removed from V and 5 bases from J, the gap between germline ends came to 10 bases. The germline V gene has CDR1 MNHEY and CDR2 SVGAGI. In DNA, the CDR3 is TGTGCCAGCAGGGGGAGGATGACTGAAGCTTTCTTT. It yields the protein CASRGRMTEAFF.

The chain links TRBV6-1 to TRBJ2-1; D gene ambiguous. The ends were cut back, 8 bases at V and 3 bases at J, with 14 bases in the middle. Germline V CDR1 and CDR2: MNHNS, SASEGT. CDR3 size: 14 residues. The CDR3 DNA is TGTGCCAGCTCGACCGAGTACTTCTACAATGAGCAGTTCTTC. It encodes CASSTEYFYNEQFF.

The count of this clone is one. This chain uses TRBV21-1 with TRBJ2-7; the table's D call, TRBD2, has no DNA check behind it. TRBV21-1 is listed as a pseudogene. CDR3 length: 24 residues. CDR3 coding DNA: TGTGCCAGCAGCAAATGGGCGACACCACAAAACGCTAACCCGGGGGGGACAGAACCCTACGAGCAGTACTTC. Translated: CASSKWATPQNANPGGTEPYEQYF.

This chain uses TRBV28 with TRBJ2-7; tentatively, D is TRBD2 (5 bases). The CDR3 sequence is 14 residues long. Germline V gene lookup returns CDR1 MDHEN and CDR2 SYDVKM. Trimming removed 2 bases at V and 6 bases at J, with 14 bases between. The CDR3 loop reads CASSLLSERTEQYF. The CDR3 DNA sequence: TGTGCCAGCAGTTTACTTAGCGAGCGGACCGAGCAGTACTTC.

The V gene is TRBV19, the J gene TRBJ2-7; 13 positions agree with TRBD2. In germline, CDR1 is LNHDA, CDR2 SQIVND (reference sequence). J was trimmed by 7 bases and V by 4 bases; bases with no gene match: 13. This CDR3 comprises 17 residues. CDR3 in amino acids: CASSTKARTSGSGEQYF. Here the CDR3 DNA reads TGTGCCAGTAGTACCAAGGCTAGGACTAGCGGGAGTGGTGAGCAGTACTTC.

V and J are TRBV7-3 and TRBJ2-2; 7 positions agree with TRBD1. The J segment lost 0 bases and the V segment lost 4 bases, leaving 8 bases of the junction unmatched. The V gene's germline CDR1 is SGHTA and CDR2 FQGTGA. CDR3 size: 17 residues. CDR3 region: CASSSKKGQTNTGELFF. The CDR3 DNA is TGTGCCAGCAGCTCCAAAAAGGGACAGACGAACACCGGGGAGCTGTTTTTT.

The CDR3 protein is CASSPGLLETQYF. As DNA, the CDR3 is TGTGCCAGCAGCCCGGGACTCCTAGAGACCCAGTACTTC. This chain uses TRBV13 with TRBJ2-5; tentative D call: TRBD2 (6 bases). V lost 5 bases to trimming and J lost 4 bases, with 11 bases between them. There are 13 residues in the CDR3. Germline CDR1 is PRHDT and CDR2 is FYEKMQ (reference sequence).

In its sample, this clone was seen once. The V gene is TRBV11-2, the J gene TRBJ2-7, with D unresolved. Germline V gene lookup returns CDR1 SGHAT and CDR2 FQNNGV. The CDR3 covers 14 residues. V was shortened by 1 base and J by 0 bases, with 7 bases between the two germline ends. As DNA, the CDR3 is TGTGCCAGCAGCTTAGGGGTCGGCTCCTACGAGCAGTACTTC. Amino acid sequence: CASSLGVGSYEQYF.

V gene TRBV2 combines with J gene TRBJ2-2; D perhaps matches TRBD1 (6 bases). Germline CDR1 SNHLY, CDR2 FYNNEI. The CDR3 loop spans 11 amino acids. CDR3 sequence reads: CAGGFSGELFF. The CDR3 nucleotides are TGTGCTGGGGGCTTTTCCGGGGAGCTGTTTTTT.

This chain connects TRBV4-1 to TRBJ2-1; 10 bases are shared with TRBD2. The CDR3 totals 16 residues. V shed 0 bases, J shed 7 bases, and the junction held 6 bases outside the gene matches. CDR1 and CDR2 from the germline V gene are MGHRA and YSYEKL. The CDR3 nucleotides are TGCGCCAGCAGCCAAGATGCCCTTAGCGGGAGGAATGAGCAGTTCTTC. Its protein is CASSQDALSGRNEQFF.

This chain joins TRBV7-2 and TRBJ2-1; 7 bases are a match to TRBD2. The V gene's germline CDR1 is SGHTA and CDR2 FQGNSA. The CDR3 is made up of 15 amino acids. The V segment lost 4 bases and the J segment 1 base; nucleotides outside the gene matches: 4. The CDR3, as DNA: TGTGCCAGCAGCTCTAGCGGACAATCCTACAATGAGCAGTTCTTC. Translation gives CASSSSGQSYNEQFF.

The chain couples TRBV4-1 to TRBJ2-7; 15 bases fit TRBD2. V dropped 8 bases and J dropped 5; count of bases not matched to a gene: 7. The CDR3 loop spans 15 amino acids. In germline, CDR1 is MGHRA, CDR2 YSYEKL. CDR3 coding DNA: TGCGCCAGCGGACTAGCGGGAGGGCCTCCAGACGAGCAGTACTTC. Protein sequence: CASGLAGGPPDEQYF.

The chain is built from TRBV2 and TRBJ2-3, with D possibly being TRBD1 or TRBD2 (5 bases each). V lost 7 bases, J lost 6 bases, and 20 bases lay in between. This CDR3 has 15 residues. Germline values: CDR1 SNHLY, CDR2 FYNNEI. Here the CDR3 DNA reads TGTGCCAGCAAACTCCGGACGGGGCTAGGGGATACGCAGTATTTT. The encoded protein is CASKLRTGLGDTQYF.

CDR3 region: CASSVDGQLYNEQFF. For the CDR3, the DNA is TGTGCCAGCAGCGTAGACGGACAGCTCTACAATGAGCAGTTCTTC. The chain carries TRBV9 and TRBJ2-1, with TRBD1 as a possible D gene (6 bases). V was shortened by 0 bases and J by 3 bases, with 10 bases between the two germline ends. This CDR3 comprises 15 residues. The V gene's germline CDR1 is SGDLS and CDR2 YYNGEE.

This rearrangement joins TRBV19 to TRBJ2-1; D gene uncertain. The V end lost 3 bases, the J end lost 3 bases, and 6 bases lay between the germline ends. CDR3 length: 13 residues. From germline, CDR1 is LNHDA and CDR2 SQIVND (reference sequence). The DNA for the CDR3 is TGTGCCAGTAGTATGGCCTTCTACAATGAGCAGTTCTTC. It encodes CASSMAFYNEQFF. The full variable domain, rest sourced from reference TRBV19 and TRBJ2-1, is DGGITQSPKYLFRKEGQNVTLSCEQNLNHDAMYWYRQDPGQGLRLIYYSQIVNDFQKGDIAEGYSVSREKKESFPLTVTSAQKNPTAFYLCASSMAFYNEQFFGPGTRLTVL.

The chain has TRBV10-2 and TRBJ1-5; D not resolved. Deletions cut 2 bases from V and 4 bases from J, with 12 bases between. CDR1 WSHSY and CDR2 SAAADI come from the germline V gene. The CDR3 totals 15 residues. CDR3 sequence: CASSEAGNLNQPQHF. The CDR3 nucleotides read TGCGCCAGCAGTGAGGCCGGGAACCTAAATCAGCCCCAGCATTTT.

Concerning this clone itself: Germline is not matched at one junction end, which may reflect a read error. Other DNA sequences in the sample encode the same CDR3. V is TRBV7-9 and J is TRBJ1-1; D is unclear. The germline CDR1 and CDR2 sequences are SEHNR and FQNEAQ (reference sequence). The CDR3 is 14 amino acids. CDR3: CASSSEVGNTEAFF. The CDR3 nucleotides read TGTGCCAGCAGCTCAGAGGTAGGGAACACTGAGGCTTTCTTT.

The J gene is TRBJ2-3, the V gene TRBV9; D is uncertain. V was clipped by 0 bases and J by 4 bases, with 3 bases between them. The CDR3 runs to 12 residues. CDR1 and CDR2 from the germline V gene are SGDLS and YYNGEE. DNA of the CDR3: TGTGCCAGCAGCGTAGTCCCAGATACGCAGTATTTT. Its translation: CASSVVPDTQYF.

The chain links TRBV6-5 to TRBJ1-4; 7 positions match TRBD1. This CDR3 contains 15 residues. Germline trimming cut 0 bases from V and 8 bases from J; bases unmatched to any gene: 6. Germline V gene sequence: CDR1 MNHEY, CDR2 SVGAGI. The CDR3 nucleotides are TGTGCCAGCAGTTACTCTCAGGGGGTAGAAGAAAAACTGTTTTTT. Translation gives CASSYSQGVEEKLFF.

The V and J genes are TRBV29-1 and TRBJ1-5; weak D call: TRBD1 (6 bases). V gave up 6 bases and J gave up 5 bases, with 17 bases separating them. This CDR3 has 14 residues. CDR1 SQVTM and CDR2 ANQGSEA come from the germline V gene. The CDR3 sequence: CSVAGEGIDQPQHF. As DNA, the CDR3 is TGCAGCGTCGCAGGGGAAGGAATCGATCAGCCCCAGCATTTT.

The CDR3 DNA is TGTGCCAGTAGTATGGGAACGGCTTATTCACCCCTCCACTTT. Translating gives CASSMGTAYSPLHF. This chain links TRBV19 with TRBJ1-6; D gene ambiguous. Germline CDR1 and CDR2: LNHDA and SQIVND (reference sequence). The CDR3 covers 14 residues. The germline V and J ends were trimmed by 3 bases and 8 bases, with 11 bases remaining between them.

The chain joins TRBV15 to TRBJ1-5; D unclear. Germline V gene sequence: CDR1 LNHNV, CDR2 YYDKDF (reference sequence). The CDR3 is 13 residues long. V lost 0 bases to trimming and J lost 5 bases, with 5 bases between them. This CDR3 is CATSRDSDQPQHF. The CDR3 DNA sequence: TGTGCCACCAGCAGAGATTCCGATCAGCCCCAGCATTTT.

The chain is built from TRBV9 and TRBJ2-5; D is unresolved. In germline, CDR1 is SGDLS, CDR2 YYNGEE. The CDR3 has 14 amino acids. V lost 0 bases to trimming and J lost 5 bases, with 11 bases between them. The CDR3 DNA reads TGTGCCAGCAGCGTAGGTATCTTATCGGAGACCCAGTACTTC. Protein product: CASSVGILSETQYF.

The chain's CDR3 is CASSLPTGRSSGELFF. In nucleotides, the CDR3 is TGCGCCAGCAGCCTCCCGACAGGGAGAAGTTCCGGGGAGCTGTTTTTT. This chain joins TRBV5-1 and TRBJ2-2; 7 bases match TRBD1. J was trimmed by 6 bases and V by 4 bases; bases with no gene match: 12. The CDR3 loop spans 16 amino acids. The germline V gene encodes CDR1 SGHRS and CDR2 YFSETQ.

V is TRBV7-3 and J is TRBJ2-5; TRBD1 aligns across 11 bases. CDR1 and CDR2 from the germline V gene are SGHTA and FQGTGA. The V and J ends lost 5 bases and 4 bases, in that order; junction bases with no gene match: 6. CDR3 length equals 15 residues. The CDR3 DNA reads TGTGCCAGCAGCATGAGGACAGGGGGCTTAGAGACCCAGTACTTC. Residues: CASSMRTGGLETQYF. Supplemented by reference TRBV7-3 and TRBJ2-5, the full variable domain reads GAGVSQTPSNKVTEKGKYVELRCDPISGHTALYWYRQSLGQGPEFLIYFQGTGAADDSGLPNDRFFAVRPEGSVSTLKIQRTERGDSAVYLCASSMRTGGLETQYFGPGTRLLVL.

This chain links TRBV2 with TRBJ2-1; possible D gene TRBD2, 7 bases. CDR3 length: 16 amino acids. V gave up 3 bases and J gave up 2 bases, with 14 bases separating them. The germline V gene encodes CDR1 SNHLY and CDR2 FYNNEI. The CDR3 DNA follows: TGTGCCAGCAGTGACTTCGGAGGGGGGGCCTACAATGAGCAGTTCTTC. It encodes CASSDFGGGAYNEQFF.

For the CDR3, the DNA is TGTGCCAGCAGTTATCGGGGGCGAGAAAACATTCAGTACTTC. As protein: CASSYRGRENIQYF. The rearrangement links TRBV6-5 to TRBJ2-4; D may be TRBD1 or TRBD2 (6 bases each). Germline V gene data show CDR1 as MNHEY and CDR2 as SVGAGI. The CDR3 length is 14 residues. Trimming left V 3 bases short and J 5 bases short, with 11 bases between.

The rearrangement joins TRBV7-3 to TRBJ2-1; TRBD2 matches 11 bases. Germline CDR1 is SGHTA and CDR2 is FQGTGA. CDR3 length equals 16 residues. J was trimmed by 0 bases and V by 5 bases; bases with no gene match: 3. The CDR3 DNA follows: TGTGCCAGCAGCCAACTAGCGGGGGCCTCCTACAATGAGCAGTTCTTC. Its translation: CASSQLAGASYNEQFF.

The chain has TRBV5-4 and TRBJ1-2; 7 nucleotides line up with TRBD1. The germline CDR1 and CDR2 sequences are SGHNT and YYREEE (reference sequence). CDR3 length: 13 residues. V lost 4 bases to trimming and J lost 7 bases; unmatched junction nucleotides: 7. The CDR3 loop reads CASSPTGDRGYTF. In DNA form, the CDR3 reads TGTGCCAGCAGCCCCACAGGGGATCGTGGCTACACCTTC.

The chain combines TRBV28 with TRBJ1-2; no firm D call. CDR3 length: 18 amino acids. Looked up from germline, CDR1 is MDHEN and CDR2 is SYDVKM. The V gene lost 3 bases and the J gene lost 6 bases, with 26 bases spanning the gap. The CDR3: CASSFLLTEQDGLDGYTF. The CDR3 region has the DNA TGTGCCAGCAGTTTTCTCCTTACGGAGCAGGATGGTTTGGATGGCTACACCTTC.

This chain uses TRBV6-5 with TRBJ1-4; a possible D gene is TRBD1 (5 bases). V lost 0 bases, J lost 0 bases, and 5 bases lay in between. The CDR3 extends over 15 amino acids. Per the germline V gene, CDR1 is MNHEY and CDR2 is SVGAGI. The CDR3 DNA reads TGTGCCAGCAGTTACTCGGGACCAACTAATGAAAAACTGTTTTTT. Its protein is CASSYSGPTNEKLFF.